The clone carrying this T cell receptor (delta chain) is classed as medium-sized. Its specificity is not known. This sample includes further DNA sequences coding for the same CDR3. This specimen comes from a study of delta chains in infants with herpesvirus infections. Study overall: Infants in Uganda were tracked from birth through primary CMV infection. Postnatally CMV-infected infants were checked for a public fetal Vdelta1/Vgamma8 clonotype.

Reverse transcription of PBMC RNA used primers specific for the gamma and delta chains. TCRdb re-processed the RT-PCR reads using CATT. The data contain under 3,500 delta-chain clones, 30% to 35% of them singletons. The germline V gene has CDR1 GEAIGNYY and CDR2 EKD. The CDR3 is made up of 18 amino acids. After removal of 3 bases from V and 3 bases from J, the junction contained 6 bases not matched to a gene. Study-wide results and caveats: Uninfected infants and those infected after 120 days lacked the public clonotype. The public clonotype decayed quickly, seemingly gone after around two months.

The rearrangement joins TRDV2 to TRDJ3, with TRDD3 identical over 11 bases. Source: peripheral blood, taken at time point 3 of longitudinal follow-up. The sequence was obtained from a human donor who was a Ugandan infant, either HIV-exposed or HIV-unexposed (not recorded which). The chain's CDR3 is CACDVLGDKNWDTRQMFF. CDR3 in DNA: TGTGCCTGTGACGTACTGGGGGATAAGAACTGGGACACCCGACAGATGTTTTTC.